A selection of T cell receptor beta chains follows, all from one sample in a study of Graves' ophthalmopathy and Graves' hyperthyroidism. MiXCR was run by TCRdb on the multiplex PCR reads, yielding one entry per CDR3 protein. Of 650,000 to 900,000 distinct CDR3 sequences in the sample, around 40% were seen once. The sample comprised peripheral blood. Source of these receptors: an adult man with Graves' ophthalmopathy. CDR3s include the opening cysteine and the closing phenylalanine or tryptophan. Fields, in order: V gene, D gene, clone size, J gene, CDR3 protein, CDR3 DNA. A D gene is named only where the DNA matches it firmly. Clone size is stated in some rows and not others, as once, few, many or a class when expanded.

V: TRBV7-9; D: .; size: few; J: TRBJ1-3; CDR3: CASSSRPQRPISGNTIYF; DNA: TGTGCCAGCAGCTCAAGGCCCCAGCGACCGATCTCTGGAAACACCATATATTTT
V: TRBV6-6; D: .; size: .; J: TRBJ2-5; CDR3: CASSLSPRGGETQYF; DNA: TGTGCCAGCAGTTTATCTCCCCGGGGAGGAGAGACCCAGTACTTC
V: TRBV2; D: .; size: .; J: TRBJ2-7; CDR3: CASSANDGSYEQYF; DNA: TGTGCCAGCAGTGCTAACGACGGTTCCTACGAGCAGTACTTC
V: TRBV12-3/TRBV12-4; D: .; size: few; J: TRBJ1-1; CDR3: CASLFGSGNTEAFF; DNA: TGTGCCAGTCTTTTTGGCTCAGGGAACACTGAAGCTTTCTTT
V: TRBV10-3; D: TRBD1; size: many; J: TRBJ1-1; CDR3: CAIRRQGENTEAFF; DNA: TGTGCCATCAGGAGACAGGGGGAGAACACTGAAGCTTTCTTT
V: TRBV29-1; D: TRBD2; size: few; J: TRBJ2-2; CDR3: CSVAPSGSTGELFF; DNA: TGCAGCGTTGCTCCTAGCGGGAGCACCGGGGAGCTGTTTTTT
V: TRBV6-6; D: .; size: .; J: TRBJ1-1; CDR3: CASSPGVGSTEAFF; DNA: TGTGCCAGCAGCCCAGGGGTAGGGAGCACTGAAGCTTTCTTT
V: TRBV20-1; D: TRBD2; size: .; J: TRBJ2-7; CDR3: CSARAGGPIYEQYF; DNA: TGCAGTGCTAGAGCGGGAGGGCCAATCTACGAGCAGTACTTC
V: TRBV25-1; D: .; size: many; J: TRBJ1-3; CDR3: CASSGAPPLKGGNTIYF; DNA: TGTGCCAGCAGTGGCGCCCCACCGCTGAAGGGGGGAAACACCATATATTTT
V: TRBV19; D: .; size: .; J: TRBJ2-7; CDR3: CASSMRVSYEQYF; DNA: TGTGCCAGTAGTATGCGGGTCTCCTACGAGCAGTACTTC
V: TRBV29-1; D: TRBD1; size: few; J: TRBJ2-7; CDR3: CSVGGQGDEQYF; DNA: TGCAGCGTTGGCGGACAGGGGGACGAGCAGTACTTC
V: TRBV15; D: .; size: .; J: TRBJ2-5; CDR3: CATSRQGWGETQYF; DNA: TGTGCCACCAGCAGACAGGGCTGGGGGGAGACCCAGTACTTC
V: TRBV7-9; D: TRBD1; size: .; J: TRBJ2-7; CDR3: CASNTGTGVSYEQYF; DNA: TGTGCCAGCAACACCGGGACAGGGGTCTCCTACGAGCAGTACTTC
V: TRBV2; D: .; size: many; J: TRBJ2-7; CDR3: CASSVFPSSYEQYF; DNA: TGTGCCAGCAGTGTGTTTCCTAGCTCCTACGAGCAGTACTTC
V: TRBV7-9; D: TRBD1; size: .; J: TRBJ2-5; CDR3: CASSQVGDRVGETQYF; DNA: TGTGCCAGCAGCCAAGTCGGGGACAGGGTAGGAGAGACCCAGTACTTC
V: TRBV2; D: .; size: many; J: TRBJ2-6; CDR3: CASTLSSGANVLTF; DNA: TGTGCCAGCACTCTTAGCTCTGGGGCCAACGTCCTGACTTTC
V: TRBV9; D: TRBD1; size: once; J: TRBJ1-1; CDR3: CASRQVGGAEALF; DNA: TGTGCCAGCAGACAAGTAGGGGGCGCTGAAGCTCTCTTT
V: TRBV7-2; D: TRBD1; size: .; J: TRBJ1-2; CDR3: CASSPSLDRVHGYTF; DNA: TGTGCCAGCAGTCCATCCTTAGACAGGGTACATGGCTACACCTTC
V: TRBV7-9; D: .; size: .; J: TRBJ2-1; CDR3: CASSLGTGLYEQFF; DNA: TGTGCCAGCAGCTTGGGGACGGGACTCTACGAGCAGTTCTTC
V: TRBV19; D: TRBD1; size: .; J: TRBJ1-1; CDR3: CASSIGRYGQGATEAFF; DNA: TGTGCCAGTAGTATAGGCCGGTACGGACAGGGGGCCACTGAAGCTTTCTTT
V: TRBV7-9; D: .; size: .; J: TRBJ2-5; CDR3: CASSLLRRGGEETQYF; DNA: TGTGCCAGCAGCCTCCTGAGACGGGGAGGAGAAGAGACCCAGTACTTC
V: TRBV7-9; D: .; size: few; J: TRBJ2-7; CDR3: CASSPDTQAYEQYF; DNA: TGTGCCAGCAGCCCGGACACCCAGGCCTACGAGCAGTACTTC
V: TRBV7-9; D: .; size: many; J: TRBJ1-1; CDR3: CASSNRQEAFF; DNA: TGTGCCAGCAGCAACCGACAGGAAGCTTTCTTT